This T cell receptor (beta chain) was recorded in a study of T cells after yellow fever vaccination. About this clonotype: The antigen is unknown.

Study-wide results and caveats: A large majority of primary-vaccination clones showed up again after the booster (about 97% CD4, 75% to 90% CD8). Secondary responses were weaker yet peaked faster, day 5 versus 15.

5'RACE template switching produced TCR cDNA carrying a universal primer site and UMIs. TCRdb re-derived calls from the 5' RACE reads in MiXCR, one entry per CDR3 protein. The table has 450,000 to 600,000 distinct CDR3 sequences, 17% seen once; the top ten hold 17%. The origin of this receptor is a man younger than 35 who received the YFV17D yellow fever vaccine. This specimen consisted of PBMCs, obtained 4 to 5 days after the first yellow fever vaccination.

CDR3 region: CSARGTRSYEQYF. The CDR3 DNA reads as TGCAGTGCTAGGGGGACTCGCTCCTACGAGCAGTACTTC. The rearrangement uses TRBV20-1 and TRBJ2-7; weak D call: TRBD2 (6 bases). This CDR3 region has 13 residues. V lost 3 bases, J lost 0 bases, and 9 bases lay in between. The germline CDR1 and CDR2 sequences are DFQATT and SNEGSKA (reference sequence).